These 15 T cell receptor beta chains were sequenced from one sample in a study of identifying expanded T cells in peripheral blood. Sequenced by immunoSEQ multiplex PCR; TCRdb stores in-frame clones only, minus some. The table records about 80,000 clones, around 90% of them present only once. The sequencing sample was made of blood. These receptors all come from a person between 18 and 75 years old in good health.

In DNA form, the CDR3 reads TGTGCCAGCAGCGGGAGACAGAAACCGGGCTATGGCTACACCTTC. Translating it yields CASSGRQKPGYGYTF. V gene TRBV5-5 combines with J gene TRBJ1-2, with a possible D match to TRBD1 (5 bases). V was trimmed by 4 bases and J by 4 bases, leaving 17 bases between them. The CDR3 has 15 residues. The germline V gene encodes CDR1 SGHKS and CDR2 YYEKEE (reference sequence).

For the CDR3, the DNA is TGTGCCTGGGATGGGGGGCTTGATGCTGAAGCTTTCTTT. Amino acid sequence: CAWDGGLDAEAFF. V is TRBV30 and J is TRBJ1-1, with a weak D call TRBD1 (6 bases). The germline V gene has CDR1 GTSNPN and CDR2 SVGIG (reference sequence). V gave up 5 bases and J gave up 6 bases, with 16 bases separating them. This CDR3 region has 13 residues.

This clone was counted a few times. The chain employs TRBV25-1 and TRBJ1-6; 8 bases are a match to TRBD1. CDR1 and CDR2 from the germline V gene are MGHDK and SYGVNS. After removal of 4 bases from V and 6 bases from J, the junction contained 5 bases not matched to a gene. The CDR3 sequence is 15 residues long. The CDR3 loop reads CASSGQGKRNSPLHF. As DNA, the CDR3 is TGTGCCAGCAGTGGACAGGGGAAGCGTAATTCACCCCTCCACTTT.

The chain links TRBV29-1 to TRBJ1-1, with 9 bases identical to TRBD1. Per the germline V gene, CDR1 is SQVTM and CDR2 is ANQGSEA. The CDR3 spans 15 residues. Trimming cost V 6 bases and J 3 bases; bases outside gene matches: 11. CDR3: CSVPTGGRLDTEAFF. CDR3 nucleotides: TGCAGCGTGCCGACAGGGGGAAGACTGGACACTGAAGCTTTCTTT.

The rearrangement joins TRBV19 to TRBJ1-2, with D hard to call. Trimming took off 2 bases at V and 0 bases at J, with 10 bases between the two ends. From germline, CDR1 is LNHDA and CDR2 SQIVND (reference sequence). The CDR3 has 15 amino acids. The CDR3 nucleotides are TGTGCCAGTAGTATATCGAACAGAGCTAACTATGGCTACACCTTC. As protein: CASSISNRANYGYTF. The variable domain in full, completed from reference TRBV19 and TRBJ1-2, reads DGGITQSPKYLFRKEGQNVTLSCEQNLNHDAMYWYRQDPGQGLRLIYYSQIVNDFQKGDIAEGYSVSREKKESFPLTVTSAQKNPTAFYLCASSISNRANYGYTFGSGTRLTVV.

The chain is built from TRBV19 and TRBJ1-5; tentative D call: TRBD1 (6 bases). Germline CDR1 and CDR2: LNHDA and SQIVND (reference sequence). CDR3 length equals 14 residues. Trimming took 5 bases from V and 0 from J, leaving 8 bases between them. CDR3 protein: CASSQGYSNQPQHF. The CDR3 coding sequence is TGTGCCAGTAGTCAGGGGTATAGCAATCAGCCCCAGCATTTT.

The chain recombines TRBV5-1 with TRBJ1-2, with a weak D call TRBD1 (5 bases). Germline CDR1 and CDR2: SGHRS and YFSETQ. This CDR3 is built from 16 residues. The V gene lost 2 bases and the J gene lost 4 bases, with 18 bases spanning the gap. The CDR3 protein is CASSLGGAGLGYGYTF. The CDR3 DNA reads TGCGCCAGCAGCTTAGGAGGGGCCGGCCTTGGCTATGGCTACACCTTC.

The sample holds one count of this clone. The chain combines TRBV4-1 with TRBJ2-5, with 11 nucleotides matching TRBD2. V lost 4 bases and J lost 7; bases outside the gene matches: 8. The CDR3 runs 15 residues. Per the germline V gene, CDR1 is MGHRA and CDR2 is YSYEKL. CDR3 bases: TGCGCCAGCAGCCTTAGCGGGGGGGCCGGAGGGACCCAGTACTTC. Amino acids: CASSLSGGAGGTQYF.

The chain links TRBV4-3 to TRBJ2-7; 8 bases are shared with TRBD2. V shed 0 bases and J 0 bases; nucleotides not matched to a gene: 4. The CDR3 is 16 amino acids. Germline assignment: CDR1 LGHNA and CDR2 YSLEER. In nucleotides, the CDR3 is TGCGCCAGCAGCCAAGATGGTAGCGGGAACTCCTACGAGCAGTACTTC. Protein product: CASSQDGSGNSYEQYF.

In this sample, this clone turned up a few times. The V and J genes are TRBV10-3 and TRBJ1-1; perhaps TRBD1 as D (6 bases). V shed 10 bases and J shed 11 bases, with 17 bases lying between them. Germline CDR1 is ENHRY and CDR2 is SYGVKD. The CDR3 totals 11 residues. The CDR3, as DNA: TGTGCCACCACGGGGGGCCTGGGGGCTTTCTTT. Its protein product is CATTGGLGAFF.

The J gene is TRBJ1-1, the V gene TRBV15; 7 positions match TRBD1. Germline CDR1 LNHNV, CDR2 YYDKDF (reference sequence). J lost 2 bases, V lost 0 bases, and 12 bases had no gene match. The CDR3 loop spans 18 amino acids. DNA of the CDR3: TGTGCCACCAGCAGAGATAGGTATATGGGACAGATAAACACTGAAGCTTTCTTT. Its protein product is CATSRDRYMGQINTEAFF.

V usage is TRBV30 and J usage is TRBJ1-1; TRBD1 might be the D (6 bases). CDR1 is GTSNPN, CDR2 SVGIG, per germline (reference sequence). The CDR3 consists of 12 residues. The ends were cut back, 6 bases at V and 8 bases at J, with 16 bases in the middle. CDR3 sequence (DNA): TGTGCCTGCCGGTGGGGGCGGCAAGAAGCTTTCTTT. It specifies CACRWGRQEAFF.

This clone appeared a single time. V is TRBV10-3 and J is TRBJ1-5, with D unresolved. V lost 10 bases, J lost 3 bases, and 19 bases lay in between. The CDR3 runs 15 residues. The germline V gene encodes CDR1 ENHRY and CDR2 SYGVKD. CDR3 residues: CATQPADPLNQPQHF. The DNA of the CDR3 is TGTGCCACCCAGCCGGCAGACCCCCTCAATCAGCCCCAGCATTTT.

V gene TRBV10-3 combines with J gene TRBJ1-2; 12 bases agree with TRBD1. The CDR3 has 15 amino acids. Unmatched junction bases numbered 9, after V lost 5 bases and J lost 8 bases. Germline assignment: CDR1 ENHRY and CDR2 SYGVKD. CDR3 in amino acids: CAISQTGTGGLGYTF. DNA for the CDR3: TGTGCCATCAGTCAAACCGGGACAGGGGGCCTCGGCTACACCTTC.

The gene calls are TRBV29-1 and TRBJ1-1, with D uncertain. Germline values: CDR1 SQVTM, CDR2 ANQGSEA. The CDR3 consists of 17 residues. Trimming pared 7 bases from V and 1 base from J, leaving 25 bases between. This CDR3 reads CSAAWGGIGKKNTEAFF. CDR3 sequence (DNA): TGCAGCGCCGCATGGGGTGGTATCGGGAAGAAGAACACTGAAGCTTTCTTT.